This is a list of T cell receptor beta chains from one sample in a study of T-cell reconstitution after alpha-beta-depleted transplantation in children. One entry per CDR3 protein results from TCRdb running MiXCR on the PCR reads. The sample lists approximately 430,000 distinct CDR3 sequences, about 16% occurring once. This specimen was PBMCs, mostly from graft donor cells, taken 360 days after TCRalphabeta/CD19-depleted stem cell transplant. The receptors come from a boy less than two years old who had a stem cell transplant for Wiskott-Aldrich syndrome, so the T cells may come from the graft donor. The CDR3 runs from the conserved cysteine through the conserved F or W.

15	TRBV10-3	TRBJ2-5	CAISQVLAGGETQYF
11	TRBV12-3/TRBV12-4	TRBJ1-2	CASSGLYGYTF
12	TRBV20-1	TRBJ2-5	CSALLADETQYF
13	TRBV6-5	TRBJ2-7	CASTAGGMNEQYF
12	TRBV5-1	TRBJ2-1	CASRGVNNEQFF
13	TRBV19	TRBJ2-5	CASTGRALETQYF
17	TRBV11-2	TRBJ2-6	CASSLGSSGTGANVLTF
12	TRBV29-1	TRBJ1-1	CSVPRSNTEAFF
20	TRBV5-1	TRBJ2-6	CASSLLQTGKPFSGANVLTF
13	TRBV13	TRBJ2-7	CASSGGISYEQYF
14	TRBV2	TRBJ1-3	CASSRQVAGNTIYF
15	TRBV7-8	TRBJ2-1	CASSLGPGLYNEQFF
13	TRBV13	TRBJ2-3	CASSLEPWDTQYF
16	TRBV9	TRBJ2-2	CASSVGLIHRPGELFF
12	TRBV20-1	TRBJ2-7	CSARDGSTEQYF
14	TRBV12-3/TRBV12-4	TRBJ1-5	CASSTGRGNQPQHF
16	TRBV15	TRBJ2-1	CATSRDNSYSYNEQFF
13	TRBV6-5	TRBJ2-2	CASSYSKGASLFF
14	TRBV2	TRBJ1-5	CASSTRWPNQPQHF
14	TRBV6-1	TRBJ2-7	CASLPTPAAHEQYF
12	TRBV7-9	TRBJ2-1	CASSLRANEQFF
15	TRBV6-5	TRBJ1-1	CASSYSNRPGTEAFF
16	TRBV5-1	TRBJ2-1	CASSLLFRGSYNEQFF
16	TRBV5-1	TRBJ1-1	CASSWIRETGTEEAFF
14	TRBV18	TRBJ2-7	CASSPRQNSYEQYF
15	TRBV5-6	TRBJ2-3	CASSSLGVFTDTQYF
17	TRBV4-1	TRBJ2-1	CASSQAFIGGKSNEQFF
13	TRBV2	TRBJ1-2	CASSEAKLNGYTF
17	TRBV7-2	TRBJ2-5	CASSLARFGVGQETQYF
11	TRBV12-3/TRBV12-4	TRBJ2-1	CASSDSNEQFF
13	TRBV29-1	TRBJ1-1	CSVADRGATEAFF
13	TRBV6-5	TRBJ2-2	CASSYVITGELFF
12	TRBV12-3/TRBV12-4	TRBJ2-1	CASRTLTGEQFF
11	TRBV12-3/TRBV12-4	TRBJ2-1	CASSLHLGQFF
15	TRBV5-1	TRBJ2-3	CASSPRDYRTDTQYF
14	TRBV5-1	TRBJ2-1	CASSLARADNEQFF
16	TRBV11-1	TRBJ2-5	CASSSPRGRGEETQYF
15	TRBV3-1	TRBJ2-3	CASSRRLAVTDTQYF
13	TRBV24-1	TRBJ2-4	CATTIYAKNIQYF
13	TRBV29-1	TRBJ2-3	CSVAADSTDTQYF
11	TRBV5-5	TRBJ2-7	CAAGNSYEQYF
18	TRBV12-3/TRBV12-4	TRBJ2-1	CASSLVPDRGHYYNEQFF
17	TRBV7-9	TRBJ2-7	CASSFPSGGRRPYEQYF
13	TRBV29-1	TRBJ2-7	CSVVSRSRNEQYF
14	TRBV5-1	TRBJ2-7	CASRGVAPTNEQYF
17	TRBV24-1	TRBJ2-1	CATSDPLQGSSYNEQFF
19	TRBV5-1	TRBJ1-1	CASSSASGTGSGLNTEAFF
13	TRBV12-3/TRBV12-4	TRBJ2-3	CASSASPQDTQYF
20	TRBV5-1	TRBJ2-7	CASSLKASGSGLGKSYEQYF